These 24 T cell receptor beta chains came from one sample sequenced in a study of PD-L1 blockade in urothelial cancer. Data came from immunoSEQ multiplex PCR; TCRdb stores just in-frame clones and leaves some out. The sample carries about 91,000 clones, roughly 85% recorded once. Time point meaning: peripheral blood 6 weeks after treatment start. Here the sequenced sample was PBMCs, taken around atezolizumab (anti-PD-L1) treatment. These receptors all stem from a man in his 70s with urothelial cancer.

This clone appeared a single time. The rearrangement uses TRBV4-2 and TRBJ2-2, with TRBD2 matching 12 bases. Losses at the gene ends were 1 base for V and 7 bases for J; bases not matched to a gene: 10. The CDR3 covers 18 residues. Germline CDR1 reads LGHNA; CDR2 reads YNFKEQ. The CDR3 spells CASSQVPSGGAVNGELFF. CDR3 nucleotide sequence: TGTGCCAGCAGCCAAGTCCCTAGCGGGGGGGCCGTAAACGGGGAGCTGTTTTTT.

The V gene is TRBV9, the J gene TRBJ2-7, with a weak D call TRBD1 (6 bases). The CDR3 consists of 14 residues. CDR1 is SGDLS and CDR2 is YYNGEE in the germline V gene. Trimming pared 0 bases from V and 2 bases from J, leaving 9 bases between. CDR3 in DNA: TGTGCCAGCAGCGTAGGGGGACACACCTACGAGCAGTACTTC. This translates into CASSVGGHTYEQYF.

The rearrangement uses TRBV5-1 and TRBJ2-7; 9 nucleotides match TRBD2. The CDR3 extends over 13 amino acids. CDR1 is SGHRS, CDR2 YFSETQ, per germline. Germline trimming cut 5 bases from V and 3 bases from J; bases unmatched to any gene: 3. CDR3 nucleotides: TGCGCCAGCAGGCCAGCGGGGGGCTACGAGCAGTACTTC. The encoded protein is CASRPAGGYEQYF.

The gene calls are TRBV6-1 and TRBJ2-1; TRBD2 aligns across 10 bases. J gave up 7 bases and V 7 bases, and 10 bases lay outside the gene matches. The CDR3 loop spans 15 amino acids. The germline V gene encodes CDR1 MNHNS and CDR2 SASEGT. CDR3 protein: CASTLAGGLGNEQFF. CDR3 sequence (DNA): TGTGCCAGCACCTTAGCGGGGGGATTGGGTAATGAGCAGTTCTTC.

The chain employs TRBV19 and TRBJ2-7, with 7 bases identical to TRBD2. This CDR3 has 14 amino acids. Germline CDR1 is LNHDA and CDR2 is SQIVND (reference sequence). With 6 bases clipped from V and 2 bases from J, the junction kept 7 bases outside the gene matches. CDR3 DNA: TGTGCCAGTAGCGGCGGGGGTCTGACCTACGAGCAGTACTTC. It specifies CASSGGGLTYEQYF.

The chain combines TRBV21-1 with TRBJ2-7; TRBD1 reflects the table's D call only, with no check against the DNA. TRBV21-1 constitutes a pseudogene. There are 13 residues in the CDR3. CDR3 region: CASSKGTGYEQYF. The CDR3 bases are TGTGCCAGCAGCAAGGGGACAGGGTACGAGCAGTACTTC.

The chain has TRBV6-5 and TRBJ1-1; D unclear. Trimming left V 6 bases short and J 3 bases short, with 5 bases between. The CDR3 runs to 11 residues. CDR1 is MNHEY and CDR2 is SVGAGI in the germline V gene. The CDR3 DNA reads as TGTGCCAGCAGCCGGGACACTGAAGCTTTCTTT. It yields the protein CASSRDTEAFF.

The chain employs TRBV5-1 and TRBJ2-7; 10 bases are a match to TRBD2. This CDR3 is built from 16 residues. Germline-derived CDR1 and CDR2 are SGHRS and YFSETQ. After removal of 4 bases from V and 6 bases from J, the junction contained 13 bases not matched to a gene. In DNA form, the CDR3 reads TGCGCCAGCAGCCCTCAGGGGGTAGCGGGGGGCGTCGAGCAGTACTTC. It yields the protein CASSPQGVAGGVEQYF.

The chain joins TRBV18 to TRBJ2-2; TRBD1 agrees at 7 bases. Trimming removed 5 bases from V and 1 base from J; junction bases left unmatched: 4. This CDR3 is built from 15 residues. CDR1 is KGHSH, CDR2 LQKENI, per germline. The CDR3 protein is CASSEGQLNTGELFF. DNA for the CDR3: TGTGCCAGCTCAGAGGGACAGCTGAACACCGGGGAGCTGTTTTTT.

The CDR3 DNA follows: TGTGCCTGGAGAAGGGAGGGGGGGGCGTCCAATGAGCAGTTCTTC. It encodes CAWRREGGASNEQFF. The rearrangement joins TRBV30 to TRBJ2-1; tentative D call: TRBD2 (7 bases). Germline V gene data show CDR1 as GTSNPN and CDR2 as SVGIG (reference sequence). V shed 3 bases and J shed 6 bases, with 18 bases lying between them. This CDR3 contains 15 residues. The entire variable domain, with the rest obtained from reference TRBV30 and TRBJ2-1, is as follows: SQTIHQWPATLVQPVGSPLSLECTVEGTSNPNLYWYRQAAGRGLQLLFYSVGIGQISSEVPQNLSASRPQDRQFILSSKKLLLSDSGFYLCAWRREGGASNEQFFGPGTRLTVL.

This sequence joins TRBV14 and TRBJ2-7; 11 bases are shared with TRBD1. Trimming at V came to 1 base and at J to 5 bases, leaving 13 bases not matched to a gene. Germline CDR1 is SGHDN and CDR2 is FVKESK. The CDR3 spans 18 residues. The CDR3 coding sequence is TGTGCCAGCAGCCAAGTGGGGGGCGGACAGGGGGCCTTGGACGAGCAGTACTTC. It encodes CASSQVGGGQGALDEQYF.

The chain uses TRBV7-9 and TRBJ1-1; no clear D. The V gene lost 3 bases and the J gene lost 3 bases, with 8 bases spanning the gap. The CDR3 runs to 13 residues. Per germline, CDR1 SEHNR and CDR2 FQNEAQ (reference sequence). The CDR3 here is CASSFPAHTEAFF. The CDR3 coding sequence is TGTGCCAGCAGCTTCCCCGCGCACACTGAAGCTTTCTTT.

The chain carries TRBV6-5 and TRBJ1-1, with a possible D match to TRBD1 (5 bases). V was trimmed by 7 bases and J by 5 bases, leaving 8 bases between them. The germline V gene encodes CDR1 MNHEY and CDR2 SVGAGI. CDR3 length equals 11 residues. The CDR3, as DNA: TGTGCCAGCAAGAAGGGGACTGAAGCTTTCTTT. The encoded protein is CASKKGTEAFF.

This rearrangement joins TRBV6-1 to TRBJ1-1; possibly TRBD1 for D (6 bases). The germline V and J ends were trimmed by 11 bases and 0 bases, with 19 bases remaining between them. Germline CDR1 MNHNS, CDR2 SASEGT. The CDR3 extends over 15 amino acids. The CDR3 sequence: CASSWSGALNTEAFF. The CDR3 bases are TGTGCCTCATCCTGGTCAGGGGCCCTGAACACTGAAGCTTTCTTT.

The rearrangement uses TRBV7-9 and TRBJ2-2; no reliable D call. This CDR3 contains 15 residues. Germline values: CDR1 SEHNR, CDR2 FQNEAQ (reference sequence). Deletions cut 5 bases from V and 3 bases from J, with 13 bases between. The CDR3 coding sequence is TGTGCCAGCAGCCCCCGGGTTGAGGACACCGGGGAGCTGTTTTTT. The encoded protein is CASSPRVEDTGELFF.

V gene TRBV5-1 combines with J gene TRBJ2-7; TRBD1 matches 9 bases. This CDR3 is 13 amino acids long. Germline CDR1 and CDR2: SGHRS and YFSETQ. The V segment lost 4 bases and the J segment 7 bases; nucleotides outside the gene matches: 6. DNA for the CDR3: TGCGCCAGCAGCCAAATAGGACAGGGGGAGCAGTACTTC. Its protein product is CASSQIGQGEQYF.

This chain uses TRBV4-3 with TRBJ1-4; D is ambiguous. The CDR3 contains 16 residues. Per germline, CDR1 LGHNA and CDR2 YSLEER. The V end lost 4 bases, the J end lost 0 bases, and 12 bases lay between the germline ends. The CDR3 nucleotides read TGCGCCAGCAGCCCAACGCTTAGTGCAACTAATGAAAAACTGTTTTTT. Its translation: CASSPTLSATNEKLFF.

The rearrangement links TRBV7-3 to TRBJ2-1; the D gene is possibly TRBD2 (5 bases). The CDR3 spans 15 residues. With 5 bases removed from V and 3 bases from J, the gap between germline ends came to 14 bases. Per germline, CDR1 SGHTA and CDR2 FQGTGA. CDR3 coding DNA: TGTGCCAGCAGCCAGGCCTCCGGGAACTACAATGAGCAGTTCTTC. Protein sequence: CASSQASGNYNEQFF.

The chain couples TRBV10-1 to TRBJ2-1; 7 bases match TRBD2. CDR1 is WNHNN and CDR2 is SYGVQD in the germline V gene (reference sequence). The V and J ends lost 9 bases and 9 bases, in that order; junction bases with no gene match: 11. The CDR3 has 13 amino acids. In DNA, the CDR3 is TGCGCCAGAACTGGACTAGGGGACGGTGAGCAGTTCTTC. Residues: CARTGLGDGEQFF.

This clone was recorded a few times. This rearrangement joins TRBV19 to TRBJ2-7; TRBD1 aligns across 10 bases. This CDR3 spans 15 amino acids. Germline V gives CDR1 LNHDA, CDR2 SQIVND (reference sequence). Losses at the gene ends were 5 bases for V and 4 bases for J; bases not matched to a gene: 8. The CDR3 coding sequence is TGTGCCAGTAGTCTCCAGACAGGGGGCTGGTACGAGCAGTACTTC. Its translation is CASSLQTGGWYEQYF.

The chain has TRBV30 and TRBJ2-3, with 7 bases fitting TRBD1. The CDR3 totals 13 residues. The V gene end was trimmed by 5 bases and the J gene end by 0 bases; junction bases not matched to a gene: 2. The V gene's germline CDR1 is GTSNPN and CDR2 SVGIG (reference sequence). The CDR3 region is CAWDRASTDTQYF. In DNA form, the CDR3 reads TGTGCCTGGGACAGGGCCAGCACAGATACGCAGTATTTT.

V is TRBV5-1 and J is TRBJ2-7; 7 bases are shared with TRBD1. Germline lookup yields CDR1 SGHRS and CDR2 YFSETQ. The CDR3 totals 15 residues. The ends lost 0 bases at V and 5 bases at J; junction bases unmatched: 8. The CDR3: CASSLVAGGIDEQYF. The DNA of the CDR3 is TGCGCCAGCAGCTTGGTGGCAGGGGGAATCGACGAGCAGTACTTC.

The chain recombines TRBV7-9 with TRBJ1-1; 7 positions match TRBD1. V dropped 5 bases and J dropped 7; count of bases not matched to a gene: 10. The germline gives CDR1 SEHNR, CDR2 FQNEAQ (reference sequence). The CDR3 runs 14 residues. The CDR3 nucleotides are TGTGCCAGCAGCCCGAGTCCGGGACAGCTTGAAGCTTTCTTT. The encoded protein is CASSPSPGQLEAFF.

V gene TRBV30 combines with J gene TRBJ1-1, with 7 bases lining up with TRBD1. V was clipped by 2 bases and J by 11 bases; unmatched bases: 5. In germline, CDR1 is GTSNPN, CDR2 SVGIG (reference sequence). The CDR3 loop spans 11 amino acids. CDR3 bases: TGTGCCTGGAGTAGAAGGGGGCCCGCTTTCTTT. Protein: CAWSRRGPAFF.